This T cell receptor (beta chain) was sequenced during a study of cytomegalovirus exposure and HLA in healthy donors. In the study overall: HLA-typed donors were the source of 90 million or so unique TCRs, which an early data release held. Study results and limitations: Serostatus for CMV was the only available immune exposure information.

CDR3 length: 16 residues. Trimming at V came to 7 bases and at J to 0 bases, leaving 4 bases not matched to a gene. CDR1 is MNHNY, CDR2 SVGAGI, per germline (reference sequence). Researchers ran the PCR with 60 Vbeta and 13 Jbeta primers. TCRdb's table, derived via immunoSEQ multiplex PCR, lists solely in-frame clones and lacks some. The sample records a few hundred thousand clones, 70% to 90% being singletons. A remark on this clone: Antigen unknown.

V usage is TRBV6-6 and J usage is TRBJ2-2; 11 nucleotides align to TRBD1. Sequencing was done on a sample of PBMCs. The clonotype was recovered from a middle-aged woman in good health and CMV-seropositive. CDR3 loop: CASTGGQGANTGELFF. The CDR3 DNA is TGTGCCAGCACCGGGGGACAGGGGGCGAACACCGGGGAGCTGTTTTTT.